This TCR beta chain was obtained from a study of blood T cell repertoires in COVID-19 (dated by TCRdb to the early 2020s). In the study overall: Samples from collaborators originated in the United States, Italy and Spain and spanned both the acute and convalescent phases of COVID-19. The material from the prospective study consisted of cDNA or gDNA derived from T cells, B-cell-depleted T cells, or PBMCs. Deeply sampled blood TCRbeta repertoires from subjects exposed to, actively infected with, or recovered from COVID-19 were included in the dataset. The repertoires were made available in a free public database intended to serve as a resource for research on the immune response to SARS-CoV-2. Samples came from the ongoing ImmuneRACE study (first 160 participants) plus 1,254 subjects from 6 global collaborators. The sample metadata nearly always contained a de-identified subject ID, COVID-19 status, age in years and sex. HLA class I and class II types, where available, came from metadata supplied by the sample provider rather than from assay-based typing. The full study reports these points: The amount of clinical and demographic metadata varied by source and participant and was provided uncurated.

Trimming costs V 1 base and J 10 bases, and their ends lie 11 bases apart. The CDR3 runs 13 residues from the cysteine to the phenylalanine. Solely the CDR3 DNA is kept, with 39 bases framed from the first base. The germline V gene supplies CDR1 LGHNA and CDR2 YNFKEQ. The immunoSEQ Assay, a bias-controlled multiplex PCR, was used to amplify TCRbeta CDR3 regions from genomic DNA. The authors' pipeline ran thus. Nucleated cell counts per sample were estimated from amplification of reference gene primers within the assay. Sequence reads were collapsed and filtered to measure the absolute abundance of every unique TCRbeta CDR3 rearrangement. For each sample, productive Simpson clonality was calculated as the square root of Simpson's diversity index across productive rearrangements. In TCRdb, the immuneACCESS table is reduced to in-frame sequences with V and J assigned. These tables do not hold every clone; where another copy was compared, an unresolved V gene accounts for under half, and the others remain unexplained. Clone size and V and J calls were adopted from that table, with D and trimming inferred from the DNA. For this sample there are 100,000 to 150,000 clones; around 87% appear just once. Together, the top ten hold roughly 3.6% of the sample.

On this clone itself: There is no known antigen for this receptor. It has no much larger one-base neighbor in the sample; base qualities were not kept.

Collaborating institutions collected whole blood in K2EDTA tubes following their own protocols. For TCRbeta analysis, collaborator samples were shipped as frozen whole blood, as isolated PBMCs, or as DNA extracted from either sample type. The sequence is built from TRBV4-2 and TRBJ2-1; the D gene lacks a confident call. This receptor was obtained from a woman aged 60-75 years with acute or convalescent COVID-19. The sequenced sample was peripheral blood. The DNA is TGTGCCAGCAGCCAAGTCTCCTTAGAGGAGCAGTTCTTC. Its protein is CASSQVSLEEQFF.